The clone carrying this T cell receptor (beta chain) was recorded many times. The antigen remains unidentified. A junction end diverges from the germline sequence, so it may reflect a read error. These data are taken from a study of T cells in Graves' hyperthyroidism and ophthalmopathy. Overall study results and limits: Ophthalmopathy could be told apart from stable hyperthyroidism with a 13 V-J model.

The CDR3 length is 12 residues. Amplification of TCR beta CDR3 regions was performed using RNA transcripts as template. The HTBI primer set was used in a first-round RT-PCR of the TCR CDR3. TCRdb itself ran the multiplex PCR reads through MiXCR, one entry per CDR3 protein. In the table there are 750,000 to 900,000 distinct CDR3 sequences, 35% to 45% of which are singletons. Absent ophthalmopathy progression within 18 months defined stable Graves' hyperthyroidism. Patients aged 18 to 65 had newly diagnosed hyperthyroidism that had lasted under 2 months. Diagnoses rested on clinical symptoms, serum thyroxine and TRAb, thyroid ultrasound and orbital computed tomography.

What was sequenced was blood. The chain has TRBV12-3 or TRBV12-4 and TRBJ1-1, with TRBD1 matching 7 bases. The TCR was taken from a man aged 18 to 30 with Graves' hyperthyroidism. In DNA, the CDR3 is TGTGCCAGCAGCTTAGGGACAGTAGAAGCTTTCTTT. It translates to CASSLGTVEAFF.